This TCR beta chain was recorded in a study of CD8 T cells in Susac syndrome. CD8+ and CD4+ T cells from blood underwent TCR beta sequencing. After extraction with the RNeasy kit, about 0.45 to 1 ug of the RNA was reverse transcribed using random hexamers. A multiplex approach, immunoSEQ multiplex PCR, amplified TCR beta CDR3 across 54 Vbeta and 13 Jbeta. TCRdb reanalysed the immunoSEQ multiplex PCR reads using MiXCR and keeps one entry per CDR3 protein. Of some 100,000 distinct CDR3 sequences detected, around 92% appear once; the ten largest clones hold approximately 0.093%. The table lists this clonotype with a count of one. The sequenced sample was CD4+ T cells from PBMCs. The clonotype originates from a human donor with multiple sclerosis.

The CDR3 is CASSDSTGDTGELFF. CDR3 nucleotide sequence: TGTGCCAGCAGTGATTCGACAGGGGACACCGGGGAGCTGTTTTTT. This chain links TRBV6-4 with TRBJ2-2; 8 nucleotides line up with TRBD1. The CDR3 spans 15 residues. V lost 3 bases to trimming and J lost 3 bases; unmatched junction nucleotides: 3. The germline gives CDR1 MRHNA, CDR2 SNTAGT.